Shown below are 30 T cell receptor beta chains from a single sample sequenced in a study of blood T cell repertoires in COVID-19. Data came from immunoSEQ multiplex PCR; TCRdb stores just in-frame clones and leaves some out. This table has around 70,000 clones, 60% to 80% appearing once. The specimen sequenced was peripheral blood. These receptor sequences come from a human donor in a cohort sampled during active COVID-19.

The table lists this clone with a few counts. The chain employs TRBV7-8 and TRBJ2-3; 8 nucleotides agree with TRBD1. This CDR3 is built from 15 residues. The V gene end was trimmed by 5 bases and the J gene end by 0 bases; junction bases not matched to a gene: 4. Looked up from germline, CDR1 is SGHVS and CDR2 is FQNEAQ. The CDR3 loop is CASSPGQGSTDTQYF. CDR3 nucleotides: TGTGCCAGCAGCCCAGGACAGGGTAGCACAGATACGCAGTATTTT.

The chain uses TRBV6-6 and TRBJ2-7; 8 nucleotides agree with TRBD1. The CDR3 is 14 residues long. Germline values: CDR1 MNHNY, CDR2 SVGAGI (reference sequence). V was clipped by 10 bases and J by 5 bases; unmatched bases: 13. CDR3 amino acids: CATRVRTGINEQYF. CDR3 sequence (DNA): TGTGCCACCCGCGTTCGGACAGGGATCAACGAGCAGTACTTC.

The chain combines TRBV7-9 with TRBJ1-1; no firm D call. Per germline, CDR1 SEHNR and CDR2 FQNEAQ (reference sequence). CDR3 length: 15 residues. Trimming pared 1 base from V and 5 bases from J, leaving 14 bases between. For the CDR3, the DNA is TGTGCCAGCAGCTTAGGTCCCTTCGATCGGACTGAAGCTTTCTTT. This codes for CASSLGPFDRTEAFF.

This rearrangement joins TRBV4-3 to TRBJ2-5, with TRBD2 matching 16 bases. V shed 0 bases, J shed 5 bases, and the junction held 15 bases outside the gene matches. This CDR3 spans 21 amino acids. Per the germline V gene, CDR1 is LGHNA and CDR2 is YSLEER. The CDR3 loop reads CASSQDRGAGTSGGADETQYF. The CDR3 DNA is TGCGCCAGCAGCCAAGATAGGGGCGCCGGGACTAGCGGGGGGGCCGATGAGACCCAGTACTTC.

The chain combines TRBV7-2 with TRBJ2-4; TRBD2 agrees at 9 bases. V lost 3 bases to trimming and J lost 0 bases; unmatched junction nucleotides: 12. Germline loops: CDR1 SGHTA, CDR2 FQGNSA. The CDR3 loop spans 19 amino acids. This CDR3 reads CASSLEGTSNILAKNIQYF. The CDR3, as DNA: TGTGCCAGCAGCTTGGAAGGGACTAGCAACATCCTAGCCAAAAACATTCAGTACTTC. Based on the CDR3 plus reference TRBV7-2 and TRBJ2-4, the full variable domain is GAGVSQSPSNKVTEKGKDVELRCDPISGHTALYWYRQSLGQGLEFLIYFQGNSAPDKSGLPSDRFSAERTGGSVSTLTIQRTQQEDSAVYLCASSLEGTSNILAKNIQYFGAGTRLSVL.

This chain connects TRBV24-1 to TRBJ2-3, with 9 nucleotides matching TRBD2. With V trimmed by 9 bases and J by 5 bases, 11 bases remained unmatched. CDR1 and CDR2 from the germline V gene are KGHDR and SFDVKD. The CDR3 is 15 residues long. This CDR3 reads CATGVAGALGDTQYF. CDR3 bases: TGTGCCACCGGGGTAGCGGGGGCCCTGGGAGATACGCAGTATTTT.

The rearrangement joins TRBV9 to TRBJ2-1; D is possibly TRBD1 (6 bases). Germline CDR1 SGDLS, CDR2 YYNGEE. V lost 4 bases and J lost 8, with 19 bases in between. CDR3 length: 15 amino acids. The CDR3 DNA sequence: TGTGCCAGCAGCCTAGTGGAAGGGGGTCAAGATGAGCAGTTCTTC. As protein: CASSLVEGGQDEQFF. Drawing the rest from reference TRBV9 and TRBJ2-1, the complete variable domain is DSGVTQTPKHLITATGQRVTLRCSPRSGDLSVYWYQQSLDQGLQFLIQYYNGEERAKGNILERFSAQQFPDLHSELNLSSLELGDSALYFCASSLVEGGQDEQFFGPGTRLTVL.

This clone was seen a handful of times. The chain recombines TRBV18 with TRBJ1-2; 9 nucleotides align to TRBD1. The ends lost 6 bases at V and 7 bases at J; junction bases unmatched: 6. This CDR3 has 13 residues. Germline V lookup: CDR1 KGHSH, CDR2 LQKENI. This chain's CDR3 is CASSSTGGFGYTF. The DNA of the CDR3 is TGTGCCAGCTCGTCCACAGGGGGCTTTGGCTACACCTTC.

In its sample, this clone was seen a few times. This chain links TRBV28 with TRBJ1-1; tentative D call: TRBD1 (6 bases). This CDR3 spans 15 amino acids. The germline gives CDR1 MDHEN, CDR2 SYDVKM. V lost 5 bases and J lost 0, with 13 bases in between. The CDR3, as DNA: TGTGCCAGCAGTCTCCCGGACAGCATGAACACTGAAGCTTTCTTT. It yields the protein CASSLPDSMNTEAFF.

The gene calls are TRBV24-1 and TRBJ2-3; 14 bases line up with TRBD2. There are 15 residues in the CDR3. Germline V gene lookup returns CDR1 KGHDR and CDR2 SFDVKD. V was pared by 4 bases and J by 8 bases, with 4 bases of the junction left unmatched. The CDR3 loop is CATSERLAGGFTQYF. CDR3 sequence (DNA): TGTGCCACCAGTGAGCGACTAGCGGGAGGGTTTACGCAGTATTTT.

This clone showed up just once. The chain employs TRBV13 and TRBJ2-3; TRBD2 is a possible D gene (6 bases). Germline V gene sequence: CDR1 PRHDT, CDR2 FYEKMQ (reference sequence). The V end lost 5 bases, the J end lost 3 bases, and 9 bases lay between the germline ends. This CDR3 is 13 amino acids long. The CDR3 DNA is TGTGCCAGCAGCCCACTAGCAACAGATACGCAGTATTTT. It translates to CASSPLATDTQYF.

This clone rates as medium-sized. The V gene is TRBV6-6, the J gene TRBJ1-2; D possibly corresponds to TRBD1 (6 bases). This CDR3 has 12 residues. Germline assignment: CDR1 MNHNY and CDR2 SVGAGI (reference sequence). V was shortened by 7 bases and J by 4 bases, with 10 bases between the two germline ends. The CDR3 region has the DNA TGTGCCAGCACCAACAGGGTCTATGGCTACACCTTC. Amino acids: CASTNRVYGYTF.

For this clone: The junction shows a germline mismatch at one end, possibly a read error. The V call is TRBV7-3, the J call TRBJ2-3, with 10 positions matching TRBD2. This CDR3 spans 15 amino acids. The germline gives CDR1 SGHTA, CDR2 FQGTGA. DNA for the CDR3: TGTGCCAGCAGCCGAACTAGCGGGACCACATATACGCAGTATTTT. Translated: CASSRTSGTTYTQYF.

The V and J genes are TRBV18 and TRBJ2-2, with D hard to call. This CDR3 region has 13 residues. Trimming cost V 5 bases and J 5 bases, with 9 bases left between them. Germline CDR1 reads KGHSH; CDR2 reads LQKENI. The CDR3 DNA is TGTGCCAGCTCAGAGGCCGGGACCGGGGAGCTGTTTTTT. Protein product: CASSEAGTGELFF. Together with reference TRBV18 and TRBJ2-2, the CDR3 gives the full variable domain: NAGVMQNPRHLVRRRGQEARLRCSPMKGHSHVYWYRQLPEEGLKFMVYLQKENIIDESGMPKERFSAEFPKEGPSILRIQQVVRGDSAAYFCASSEAGTGELFFGEGSRLTVL.

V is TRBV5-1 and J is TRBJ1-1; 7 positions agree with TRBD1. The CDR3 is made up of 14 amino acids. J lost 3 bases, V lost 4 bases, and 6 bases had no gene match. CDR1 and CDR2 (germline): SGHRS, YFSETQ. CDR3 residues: CASSTQGRYTEAFF. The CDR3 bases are TGCGCCAGCAGCACACAGGGGAGGTACACTGAAGCTTTCTTT.

Written as DNA, the CDR3 is TGTGCCAGTTCTTTCCCAGGAGAAAAACTGTTTTTT. Its protein is CASSFPGEKLFF. The V call is TRBV19, the J call TRBJ1-4, with D hard to call. Per germline, CDR1 LNHDA and CDR2 SQIVND (reference sequence). V was pared by 8 bases and J by 8 bases, with 12 bases between. The CDR3 contains 12 residues. Complete variable domain (other parts from reference TRBV19 and TRBJ1-4): DGGITQSPKYLFRKEGQNVTLSCEQNLNHDAMYWYRQDPGQGLRLIYYSQIVNDFQKGDIAEGYSVSREKKESFPLTVTSAQKNPTAFYLCASSFPGEKLFFGSGTQLSVL.

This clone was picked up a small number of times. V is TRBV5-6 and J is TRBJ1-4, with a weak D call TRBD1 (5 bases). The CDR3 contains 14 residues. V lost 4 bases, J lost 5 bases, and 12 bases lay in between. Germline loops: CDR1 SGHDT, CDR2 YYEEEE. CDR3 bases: TGTGCCAGCAGCCCCGGACGGGGGAATGAAAAACTGTTTTTT. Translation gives CASSPGRGNEKLFF.

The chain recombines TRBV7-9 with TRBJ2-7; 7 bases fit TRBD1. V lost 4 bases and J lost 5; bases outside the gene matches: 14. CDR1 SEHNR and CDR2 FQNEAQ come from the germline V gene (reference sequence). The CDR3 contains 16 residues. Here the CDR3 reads CASSSQGTNRAHEQYF. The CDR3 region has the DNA TGTGCCAGCAGCTCACAGGGGACAAACCGGGCTCACGAGCAGTACTTC.

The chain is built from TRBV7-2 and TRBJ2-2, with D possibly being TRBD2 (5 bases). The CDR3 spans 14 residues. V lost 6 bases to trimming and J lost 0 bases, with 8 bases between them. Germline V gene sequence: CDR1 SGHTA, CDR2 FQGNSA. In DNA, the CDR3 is TGTGCCAGCAGACTAGGCGCGAACACCGGGGAGCTGTTTTTT. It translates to CASRLGANTGELFF.

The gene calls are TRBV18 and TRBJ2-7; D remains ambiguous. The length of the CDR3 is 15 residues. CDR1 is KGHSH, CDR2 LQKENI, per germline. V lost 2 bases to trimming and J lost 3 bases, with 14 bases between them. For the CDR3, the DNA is TGTGCCAGCTCACCAGTTCAGCTAGGTAACTACGAGCAGTACGTC. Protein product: CASSPVQLGNYEQYV.

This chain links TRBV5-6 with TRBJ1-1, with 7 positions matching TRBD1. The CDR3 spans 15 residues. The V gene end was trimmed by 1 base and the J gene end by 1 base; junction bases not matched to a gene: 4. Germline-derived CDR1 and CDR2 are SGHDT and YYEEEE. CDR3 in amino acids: CASSLLGGGNTEAFF. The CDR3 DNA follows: TGTGCCAGCAGCTTGCTAGGGGGCGGGAACACTGAAGCTTTCTTT.

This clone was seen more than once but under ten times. The CDR3 DNA sequence: TGTGCCAGCAGTCTTACAGGGGCAACTAATGAAAAACTGTTTTTT. This sequence encodes CASSLTGATNEKLFF. The V gene is TRBV9, the J gene TRBJ1-4; 7 bases fit TRBD1. The V and J ends lost 5 bases and 0 bases, in that order; junction bases with no gene match: 4. The CDR3 spans 15 residues. In germline, CDR1 is SGDLS, CDR2 YYNGEE.

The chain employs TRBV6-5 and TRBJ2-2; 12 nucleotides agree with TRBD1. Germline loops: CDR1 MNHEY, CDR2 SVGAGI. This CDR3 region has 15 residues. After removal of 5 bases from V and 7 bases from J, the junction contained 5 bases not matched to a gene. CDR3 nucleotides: TGTGCCAGCAGTCGGGACAGGGGGCTTATCGGGGAGCTGTTTTTT. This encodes CASSRDRGLIGELFF.

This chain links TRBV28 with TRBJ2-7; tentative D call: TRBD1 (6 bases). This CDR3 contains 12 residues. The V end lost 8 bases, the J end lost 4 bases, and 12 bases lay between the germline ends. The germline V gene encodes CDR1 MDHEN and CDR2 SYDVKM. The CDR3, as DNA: TGTGCCAGCCAGGGGACGGTATACGAGCAGTACTTC. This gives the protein CASQGTVYEQYF.

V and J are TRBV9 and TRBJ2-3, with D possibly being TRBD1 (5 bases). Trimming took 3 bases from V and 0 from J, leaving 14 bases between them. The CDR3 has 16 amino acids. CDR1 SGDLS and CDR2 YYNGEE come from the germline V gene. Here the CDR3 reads CASSGLQGSSTDTQYF. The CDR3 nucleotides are TGTGCCAGCAGCGGCCTGCAGGGTTCTAGCACAGATACGCAGTATTTT.

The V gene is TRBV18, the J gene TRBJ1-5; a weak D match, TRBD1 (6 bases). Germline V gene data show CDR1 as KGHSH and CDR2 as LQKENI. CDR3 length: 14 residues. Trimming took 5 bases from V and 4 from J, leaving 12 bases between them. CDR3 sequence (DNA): TGTGCCAGCTCAACGGCAGGGGTAAATCAGCCCCAGCATTTT. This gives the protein CASSTAGVNQPQHF.

CDR3 sequence (DNA): TGTGCCAGCAGTTACTCGAGAGGTCAGGGTGAGCAGTTCTTC. The encoded protein is CASSYSRGQGEQFF. The V and J genes are TRBV6-5 and TRBJ2-1, with D perhaps matching TRBD1 (5 bases). The CDR3 sequence is 14 residues long. V was cut by 0 bases and J by 9 bases, with 12 bases left in between. Germline V gives CDR1 MNHEY, CDR2 SVGAGI.

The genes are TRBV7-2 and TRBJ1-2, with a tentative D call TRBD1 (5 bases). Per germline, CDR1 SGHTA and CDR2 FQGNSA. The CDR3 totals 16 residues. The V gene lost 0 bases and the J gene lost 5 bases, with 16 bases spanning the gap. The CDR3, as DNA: TGTGCCAGCAGCTTAGCAGGGGCCGCGACCTCTTATGGCTACACCTTC. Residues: CASSLAGAATSYGYTF.

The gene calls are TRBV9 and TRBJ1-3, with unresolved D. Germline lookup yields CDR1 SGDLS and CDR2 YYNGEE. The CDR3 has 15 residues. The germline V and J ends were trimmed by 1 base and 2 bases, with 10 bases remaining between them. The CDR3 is CASSVSTSTGNTIYF. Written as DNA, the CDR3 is TGTGCCAGCAGCGTATCCACCAGTACTGGAAACACCATATATTTT.

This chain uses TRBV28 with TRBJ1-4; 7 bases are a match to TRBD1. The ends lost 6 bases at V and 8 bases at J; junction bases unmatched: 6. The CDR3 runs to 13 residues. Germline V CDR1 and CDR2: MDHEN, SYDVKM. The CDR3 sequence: CASSQGDWEKLFF. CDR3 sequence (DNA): TGTGCCAGCAGCCAGGGGGATTGGGAAAAACTGTTTTTT.